This T cell receptor (beta chain) stems from a study of identical twins. Regarding the study as a whole: Weaker excess twin sharing was observed in beta out-of-frame sequences.

There are 14 residues in the CDR3. V lost 0 bases to trimming and J lost 6 bases, with 12 bases between them. The germline CDR1 and CDR2 sequences are SGHRS and YFSETQ. TCRdb processed the 5' RACE reads anew with MiXCR; each CDR3 protein has one entry. The sample carries a few hundred thousand distinct CDR3 sequences, roughly 8.6% recorded once. This clonotype was detected many times. The target antigen is unknown. These same data were also listed under a study on yellow fever vaccine responses in identical twins.

The origin of this receptor is a woman aged 18-35 years in good health. This rearrangement joins TRBV5-1 to TRBJ1-2; tentative D call: TRBD1 (6 bases). Sequenced sample: memory (CD45RO+) T cells sorted from blood. DNA for the CDR3: TGCGCCAGCAGCTTGGCCGGGACAACCGATGGCTACACCTTC. It translates to CASSLAGTTDGYTF.